This TCR beta chain is from a study of blood T cells in healthy people across ages. Findings and caveats of the study: Age brought a roughly linear fall in TCR beta diversity measured per million T cells.

Germline V lookup: CDR1 SGHNT, CDR2 YENEEA. With 5 bases clipped from V and 6 bases from J, the junction kept 7 bases outside the gene matches. The CDR3 spans 14 residues. In regard to this clonotype: Its specificity is not known.

A second PCR of 7 to 11 cycles used a sample-barcoded 5' primer and a J-beta primer mix. TCRdb reprocessed the 5' RACE reads with MiXCR, giving one entry per CDR3 protein. This sample carries some 860,000 distinct CDR3 sequences, approximately 53% of them seen once, and the ten largest clones take roughly 26%. The rearrangement links TRBV11-3 to TRBJ2-5; 9 nucleotides align to TRBD1. The sample was blood. This clonotype was obtained from a man aged 35 to 55 in good health. The CDR3 bases are TGTGCCAGCAGCCTCCAACAGGGGGCAAAGACCCAGTACTTC. Its translation is CASSLQQGAKTQYF.